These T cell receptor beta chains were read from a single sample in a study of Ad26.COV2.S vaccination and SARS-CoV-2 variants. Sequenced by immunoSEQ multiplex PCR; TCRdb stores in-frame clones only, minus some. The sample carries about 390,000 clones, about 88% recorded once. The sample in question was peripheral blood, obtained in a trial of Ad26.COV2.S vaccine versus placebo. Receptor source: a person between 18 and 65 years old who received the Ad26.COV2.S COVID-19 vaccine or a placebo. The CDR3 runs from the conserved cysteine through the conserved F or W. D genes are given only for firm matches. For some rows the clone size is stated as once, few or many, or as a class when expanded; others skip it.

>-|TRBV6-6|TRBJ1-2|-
TGTGCCAGCAGTCCCGGGGGAGGGGCGAACGTAAATGGCTACACCTTC
CASSPGGGANVNGYTF
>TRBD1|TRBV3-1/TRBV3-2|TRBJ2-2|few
TGTGCCAGCAGCCAAGACCCCGGGACAGGGAACACCGGGGAGCTGTTTTTT
CASSQDPGTGNTGELFF
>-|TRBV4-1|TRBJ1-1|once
TGCGCCAGCAGCCAAGATGAGGGCCCGAACACTGAAGCTTTCTTT
CASSQDEGPNTEAFF
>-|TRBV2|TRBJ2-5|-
TGTGCCAGCAGTGAAGAACGGGGCGGGGAGACCCAGTACTTC
CASSEERGGETQYF
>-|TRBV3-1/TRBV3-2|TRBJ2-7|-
TGTGCCAGCAGCCGGGGGGACGGAGCCTACGAGCAGTACTTC
CASSRGDGAYEQYF
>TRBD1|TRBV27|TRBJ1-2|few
TGTGCCAGCAGAGGGACAGGGAGGGACTATGGCTACACCTTC
CASRGTGRDYGYTF
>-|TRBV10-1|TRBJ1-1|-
TGCGCCATAACCCCATGGGGGGGATCGTCAGCTTTCTTT
CAITPWGGSSAFF
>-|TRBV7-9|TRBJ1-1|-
TGTGCCAGCAGCCCCCCAAGACAGCTAGGCACTGAAGCTTTCTTT
CASSPPRQLGTEAFF
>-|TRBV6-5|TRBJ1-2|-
TGTGCCAGCAGTTACGGACACAACTATGGCTACACCTTC
CASSYGHNYGYTF
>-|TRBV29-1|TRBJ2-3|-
TGCAGCGTCCCTCATGGGGCAACAGATACGCAGTATTTT
CSVPHGATDTQYF
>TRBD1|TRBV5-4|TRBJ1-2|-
TGTGCCAGCAGGTCCGGGACAGGGGTTGTTAACTATGGCTACACCTTC
CASRSGTGVVNYGYTF
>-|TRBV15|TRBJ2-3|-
TGTGCCACCAGCAGAGCTCGCGGGCAGGGTCAGTATTTT
CATSRARGQGQYF
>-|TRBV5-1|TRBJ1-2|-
TGCGCCAGCAGCGGACAAGGACCCTCGATTGGCTACACCTTC
CASSGQGPSIGYTF
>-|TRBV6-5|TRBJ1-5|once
TGTGCCAGCAGTAGGGACAGCAATCAGCCCCAGCATTTT
CASSRDSNQPQHF
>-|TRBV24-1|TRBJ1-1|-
TGTGCCACCCGAACAAGGGGAGACACTGAAGCTTTCTTT
CATRTRGDTEAFF
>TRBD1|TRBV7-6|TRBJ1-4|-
TGTGCCAGCAGCTTAGGTCCGGGGACAGATCATGAAAAACTGTTTTTT
CASSLGPGTDHEKLFF
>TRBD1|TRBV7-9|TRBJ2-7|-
TGTGCCAGCAGCGCAGACAGGGACTCCTACGAGCAGTACTTC
CASSADRDSYEQYF
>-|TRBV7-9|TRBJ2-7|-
TGTGCCAGCAGCCGGGACGGGAGCTCCTACGAGCAGTACTTC
CASSRDGSSYEQYF
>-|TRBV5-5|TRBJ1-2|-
TGTGCCAGCAGCTCGCAGGGATCCTATGGCTACACCTTC
CASSSQGSYGYTF
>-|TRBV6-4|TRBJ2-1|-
TGTGCCAGCAGTGATGGGGGCTCCAATGAGCAGTTCTTC
CASSDGGSNEQFF
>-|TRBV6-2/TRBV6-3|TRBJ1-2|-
TGTGCCAGCAGTTACGGGGTGGTACACTATGGCTACACCTTC
CASSYGVVHYGYTF
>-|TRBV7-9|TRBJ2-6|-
TGTGCCAGCAGTGGGGTAGCGCGAAGAAATGGGGCCAACGTCCTGACTTTC
CASSGVARRNGANVLTF
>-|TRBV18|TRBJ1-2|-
TGTGCCAGCTCACCACCGTCTGAGGAATCAAACTATGGCTACACCTTC
CASSPPSEESNYGYTF
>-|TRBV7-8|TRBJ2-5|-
TGTGCCAGCAGATATTTAGTCGGACAGTTCCAAGAGACCCAGTACTTC
CASRYLVGQFQETQYF
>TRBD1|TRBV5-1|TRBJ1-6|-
TGCGCCAGCACCACCGGGACAGGGGTTTTTTCACCCCTCCACTTT
CASTTGTGVFSPLHF
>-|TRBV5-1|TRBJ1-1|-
TGCGCCAGCAGCGAGGGACAAGACACTGAAGCTTTCTTT
CASSEGQDTEAFF
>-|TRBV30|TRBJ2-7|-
TGTGCCTGGAGTGTCGGGGCGGCCTACGAGCAGTACTTC
CAWSVGAAYEQYF
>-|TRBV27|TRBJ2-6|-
TGTGCCAGCAGTTTCCAGGGTGGTGGGGCCAACGTCCTGACTTTC
CASSFQGGGANVLTF
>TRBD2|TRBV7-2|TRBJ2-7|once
TGTGCCAGCAGCTTAAATTCGGGGGGGCCGGTTGGTGAGCAGTACTTC
CASSLNSGGPVGEQYF
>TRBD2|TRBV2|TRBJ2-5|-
TGTGCCGGAGGACTAGCCCTTGAAGAGACCCAGTACTTC
CAGGLALEETQYF
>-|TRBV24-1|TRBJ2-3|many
TGTGCCACCAGTGATTGGGCGCGGGGAGCCTCCGGGGCGCAGTATTTT
CATSDWARGASGAQYF
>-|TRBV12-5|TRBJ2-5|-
TGTGCTAGTGGTTTGCTTCGGGGGAACCAAGAGACCCAGTACTTC
CASGLLRGNQETQYF
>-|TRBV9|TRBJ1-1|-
TGTGCCAGCAGCGTAGGAGGAGACACTGAAGCTTTCTTT
CASSVGGDTEAFF
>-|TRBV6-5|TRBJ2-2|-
TGTGCCAGCAGGTCAGGGGCCCCGGACACCGGGGAGCTGTTTTTT
CASRSGAPDTGELFF
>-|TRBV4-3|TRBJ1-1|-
TGCGCCAGCAGCCAAGATGGACCTCGATCAGCTTTCTTT
CASSQDGPRSAFF